One and the same sample provided the 8 T cell receptor beta chains below, sequenced in a study of cytomegalovirus exposure and HLA in healthy donors. This PCR relied on a set of 60 Vbeta primers and 13 Jbeta primers. Profiling relied on immunoSEQ multiplex PCR, and the TCRdb table lists in-frame clones only, not all of them. The table records around 150,000 clones, around 80% of them present only once. Material: PBMCs. The receptors were sampled from a man aged 40-55 years in good health and CMV-seronegative.

J is TRBJ2-1 and V is TRBV29-1; the match to TRBD1 covers 8 bases. The length of the CDR3 is 13 residues. Germline CDR1 reads SQVTM; CDR2 reads ANQGSEA. V trimming: 0 bases; J trimming: 8 bases; junction bases outside the gene matches: 3. The CDR3 loop is CSVEDDRGDEQFF. In DNA form, the CDR3 reads TGCAGCGTTGAAGACGACAGGGGTGATGAGCAGTTCTTC.

Only a few counts were recorded for this clone. The chain has TRBV29-1 and TRBJ2-7; 9 nucleotides align to TRBD1. CDR3 size: 15 residues. Germline CDR1 and CDR2: SQVTM and ANQGSEA. Unmatched junction bases numbered 8, after V lost 5 bases and J lost 0 bases. The CDR3: CSVWLSGQGSYEQYF. The CDR3, as DNA: TGCAGCGTTTGGCTGTCGGGACAGGGCTCCTACGAGCAGTACTTC.

Concerning this clone itself: Compared with germline, one end of the junction differs, possibly owing to a read error. This chain uses TRBV7-9 with TRBJ1-3; D is perhaps TRBD1 (5 bases). The germline CDR1 and CDR2 sequences are SEHNR and FQNEAQ (reference sequence). CDR3 length equals 17 residues. CDR3 in DNA: TGTTCCAGCAGCTTGGGCCAGGGTGGCAGGGCGTTGGACACCATATATTTT. Translated: CSSSLGQGGRALDTIYF.

The chain employs TRBV11-2 and TRBJ1-4; 10 positions agree with TRBD1. The CDR3 spans 17 residues. In germline, CDR1 is SGHAT, CDR2 FQNNGV. V dropped 4 bases and J dropped 7; count of bases not matched to a gene: 12. This chain's CDR3 is CASSSPPRDRGVEKLFF. CDR3 DNA sequence: TGTGCCAGCAGCTCACCTCCGCGGGACAGGGGCGTTGAAAAACTGTTTTTT. Full variable domain (remainder filled in from reference TRBV11-2 and TRBJ1-4): EAGVAQSPRYKIIEKRQSVAFWCNPISGHATLYWYQQILGQGPKLLIQFQNNGVVDDSQLPKDRFSAERLKGVDSTLKIQPAKLEDSAVYLCASSSPPRDRGVEKLFFGSGTQLSVL.

In this sample, this clone turned up once. V usage is TRBV11-1 and J usage is TRBJ2-2; 9 bases agree with TRBD2. The length of the CDR3 is 16 residues. Germline assignment: CDR1 SGHAT and CDR2 FQDESV (reference sequence). V was clipped by 10 bases and J by 2 bases; unmatched bases: 11. CDR3 nucleotide sequence: TGTGCCACCACCTATCAGCGGGGGGCAAACACCGGGGAGCTGTTTTTT. Encoded protein: CATTYQRGANTGELFF.

Comment on this clone: One end of the junction fails to match germline, which may point to a read error. The chain carries TRBV7-9 and TRBJ2-7, with D perhaps matching TRBD1 (8 bases). Germline CDR1 and CDR2: SEHNR and FQNEAQ (reference sequence). The CDR3 covers 14 residues. The CDR3 bases are TGTTCCAGCAGCGGGACAGGTGTAGACTACGAGCAGTACTTC. It codes for CSSSGTGVDYEQYF.

This rearrangement joins TRBV15 to TRBJ2-7; TRBD2 might be the D (5 bases). The V gene lost 2 bases and the J gene lost 4 bases, with 9 bases spanning the gap. The CDR3 length is 13 residues. Germline loops: CDR1 LNHNV, CDR2 YYDKDF (reference sequence). The CDR3 DNA is TGTGCCACCAGCAGAACCCCGGGGTACGAGCAGTACTTC. The encoded protein is CATSRTPGYEQYF.

This chain connects TRBV10-2 to TRBJ2-7; a possible D gene is TRBD1 (6 bases). The germline gives CDR1 WSHSY, CDR2 SAAADI. Trimming cost V 6 bases and J 6 bases, with 24 bases left between them. CDR3 size: 16 residues. The CDR3 spells CASSDKQGFWASEQYF. CDR3 coding DNA: TGCGCCAGCAGCGACAAACAGGGATTCTGGGCGTCCGAGCAGTACTTC.